Sequencing of this TCR beta chain was carried out in a study of cytomegalovirus exposure and HLA in healthy donors. Across the study: Of around 400 genotyped donors, roughly 80% grouped in the Caucasian-associated ancestry cluster.

Study-wide points: Later work showed greater clonal expansion in HLA-associated TCR beta chains than in equally common others. Indistinguishable V segments such as TRBV6-2 and TRBV6-3 were excluded.

Trimming removed 5 bases from V and 0 bases from J, with 7 bases in between. This CDR3 region has 13 residues. Per the germline V gene, CDR1 is MDHEN and CDR2 is SYDVKM. 60 Vbeta and 13 Jbeta primers were used in PCR. TCRdb's table, derived via immunoSEQ multiplex PCR, lists solely in-frame clones and lacks some. Among fewer than 150,000 clones listed, about 69% were seen once. In the case of this clone: Antigen: not known.

The chain carries TRBV28 and TRBJ1-2; D perhaps matches TRBD1 (6 bases). The specimen sequenced was PBMCs. The source of this sequence is a man aged 25 to 40 in good health and CMV-seronegative. For the CDR3, the DNA is TGTGCCAGCAGTCGGACAGCTAACTATGGCTACACCTTC. Translation gives CASSRTANYGYTF.